This T cell receptor beta chain was obtained from a study of T cell responses to AZD1222 COVID-19 vaccine. In the study overall: Samples with a second dose at about 4 or about 12 weeks were pooled together. Study-level results: Females outnumbered males among donors, who were mostly white British; clonal diversity was possibly underestimated. Across spike, vaccine-associated CD4 TCRs were found, dominant at 160-218 and 743-854.

Points on this clone: Its antigen remains unknown.

The method was immunoSEQ multiplex PCR; TCRdb's version includes in-frame clones alone and lacks a portion of them. The sample contains roughly 100,000 clones, 90% of which appear only once. This CDR3 is 18 amino acids long. The junction had 16 bases not matched to a gene; V was cut back by 2 bases and J by 4 bases. Per germline, CDR1 KGHSH and CDR2 LQKENI. The sample in question was peripheral blood, obtained on day 0 of AZD1222 vaccination. The source is an adult in good health. The V and J genes are TRBV18 and TRBJ1-2; 7 nucleotides align to TRBD1. CDR3 nucleotide sequence: TGTGCCAGCTCACCAGAGGGGGCCTTCTCCGAATCGGGCTATGGCTACACCTTC. It codes for CASSPEGAFSESGYGYTF.